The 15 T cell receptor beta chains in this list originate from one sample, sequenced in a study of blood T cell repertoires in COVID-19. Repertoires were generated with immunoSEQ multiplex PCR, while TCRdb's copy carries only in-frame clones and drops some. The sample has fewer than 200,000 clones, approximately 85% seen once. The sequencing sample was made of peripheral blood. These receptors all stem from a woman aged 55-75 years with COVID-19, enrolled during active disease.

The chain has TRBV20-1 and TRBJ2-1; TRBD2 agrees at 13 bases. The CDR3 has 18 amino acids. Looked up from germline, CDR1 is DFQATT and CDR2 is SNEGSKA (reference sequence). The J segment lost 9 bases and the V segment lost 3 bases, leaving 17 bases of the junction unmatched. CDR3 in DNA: TGCAGTGCTAGTCCTTGGACTAGCGGGAGCTGGGGGCACACTGAGCAGTTCTTC. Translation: CSASPWTSGSWGHTEQFF.

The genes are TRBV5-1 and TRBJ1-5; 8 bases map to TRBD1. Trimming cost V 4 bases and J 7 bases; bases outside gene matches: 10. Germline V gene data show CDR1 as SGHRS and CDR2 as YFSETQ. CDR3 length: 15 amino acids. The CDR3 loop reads CASSPGQGGSQPQHF. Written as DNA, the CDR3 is TGCGCCAGCAGCCCCGGACAGGGAGGCTCCCAGCCCCAGCATTTT.

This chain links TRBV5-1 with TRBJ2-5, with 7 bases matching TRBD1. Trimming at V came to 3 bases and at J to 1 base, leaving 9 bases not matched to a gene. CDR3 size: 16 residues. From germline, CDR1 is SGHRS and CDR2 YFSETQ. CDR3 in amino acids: CASSSSSGQPQETQYF. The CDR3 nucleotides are TGCGCCAGCAGCTCATCTTCGGGACAGCCCCAAGAGACCCAGTACTTC. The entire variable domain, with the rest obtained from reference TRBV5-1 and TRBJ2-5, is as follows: KAGVTQTPRYLIKTRGQQVTLSCSPISGHRSVSWYQQTPGQGLQFLFEYFSETQRNKGNFPGRFSGRQFSNSRSEMNVSTLELGDSALYLCASSSSSGQPQETQYFGPGTRLLVL.

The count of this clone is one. The CDR3 here is CASSLTAGQETQYF. CDR3 DNA sequence: TGTGCCAGCAGCTTGACAGCCGGACAAGAGACCCAGTACTTC. The V call is TRBV7-9, the J call TRBJ2-5; weak D call: TRBD1 (5 bases). From germline, CDR1 is SEHNR and CDR2 FQNEAQ (reference sequence). The V end was cut by 3 bases, the J end by 2 bases, with 10 bases between. This CDR3 has 14 amino acids.

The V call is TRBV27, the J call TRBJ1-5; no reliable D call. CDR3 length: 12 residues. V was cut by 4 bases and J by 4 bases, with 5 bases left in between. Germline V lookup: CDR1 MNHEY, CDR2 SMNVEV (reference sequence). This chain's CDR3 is CASSSLNQPQHF. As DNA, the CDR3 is TGTGCCAGCAGTTCCTTAAATCAGCCCCAGCATTTT.

The CDR3 DNA is TGTGCCAGCAGCTTAAGCGGCTACCTGTCCTACGAGCAGTACTTC. Its translation: CASSLSGYLSYEQYF. The rearrangement joins TRBV5-5 to TRBJ2-7; TRBD2 is a possible D gene (5 bases). CDR3 length equals 15 residues. Germline V lookup: CDR1 SGHKS, CDR2 YYEKEE (reference sequence). Trimming took off 2 bases at V and 1 base at J, with 13 bases between the two ends.

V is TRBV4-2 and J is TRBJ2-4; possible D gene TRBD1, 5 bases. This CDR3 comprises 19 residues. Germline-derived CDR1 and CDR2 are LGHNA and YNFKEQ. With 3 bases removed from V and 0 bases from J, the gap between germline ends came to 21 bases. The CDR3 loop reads CASSQDGSDSALAKNIQYF. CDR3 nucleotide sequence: TGTGCCAGCAGCCAGGACGGGTCCGACAGCGCCCTAGCCAAAAACATTCAGTACTTC.

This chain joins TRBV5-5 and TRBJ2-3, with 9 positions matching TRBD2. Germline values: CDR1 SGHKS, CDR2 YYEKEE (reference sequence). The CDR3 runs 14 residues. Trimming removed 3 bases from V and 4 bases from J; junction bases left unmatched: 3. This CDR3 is CASSWAGGSDTQYF. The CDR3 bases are TGTGCCAGCAGCTGGGCGGGAGGGTCAGATACGCAGTATTTT.

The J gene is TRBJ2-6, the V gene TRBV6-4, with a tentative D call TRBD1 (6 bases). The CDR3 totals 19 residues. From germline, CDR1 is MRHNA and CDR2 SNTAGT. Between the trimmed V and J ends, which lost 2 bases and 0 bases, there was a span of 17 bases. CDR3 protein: CASSDHPAQGPSGANVLTF. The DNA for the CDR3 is TGTGCCAGCAGTGACCATCCTGCACAGGGACCCTCTGGGGCCAACGTCCTGACTTTC.

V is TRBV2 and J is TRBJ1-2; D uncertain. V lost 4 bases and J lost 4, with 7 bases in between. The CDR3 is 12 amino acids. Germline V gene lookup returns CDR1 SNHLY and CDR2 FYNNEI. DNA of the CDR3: TGTGCCAGCAGTGTTGACACCTATGGCTACACCTTC. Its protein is CASSVDTYGYTF. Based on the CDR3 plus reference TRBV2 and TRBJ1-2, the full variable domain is EPEVTQTPSHQVTQMGQEVILRCVPISNHLYFYWYRQILGQKVEFLVSFYNNEISEKSEIFDDQFSVERPDGSNFTLKIRSTKLEDSAMYFCASSVDTYGYTFGSGTRLTVV.

The CDR3: CASSLLNEQFF. In DNA, the CDR3 is TGTGCCAGCAGCTTACTAAATGAGCAGTTCTTC. V is TRBV11-3 and J is TRBJ2-1; D gene unclear. CDR3 length equals 11 residues. Trimming removed 2 bases at V and 7 bases at J, with 3 bases between. CDR1 and CDR2 from the germline V gene are SGHNT and YENEEA.

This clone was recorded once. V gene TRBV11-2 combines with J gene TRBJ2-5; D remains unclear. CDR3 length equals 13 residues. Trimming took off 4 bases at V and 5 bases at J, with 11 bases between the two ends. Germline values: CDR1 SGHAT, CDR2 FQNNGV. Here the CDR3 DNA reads TGTGCCAGCAGCTCAATGCGCAAGGAGACCCAGTACTTC. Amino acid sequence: CASSSMRKETQYF.

CDR3 in amino acids: CSASGTSGRGGTGELFF. In DNA, the CDR3 is TGCAGTGCTAGTGGGACTAGCGGGAGGGGAGGGACCGGGGAGCTGTTTTTT. The J gene is TRBJ2-2, the V gene TRBV20-1; 16 bases map to TRBD2. This CDR3 is built from 17 residues. Germline trimming cut 3 bases from V and 5 bases from J; bases unmatched to any gene: 6. CDR1 is DFQATT and CDR2 is SNEGSKA in the germline V gene (reference sequence).

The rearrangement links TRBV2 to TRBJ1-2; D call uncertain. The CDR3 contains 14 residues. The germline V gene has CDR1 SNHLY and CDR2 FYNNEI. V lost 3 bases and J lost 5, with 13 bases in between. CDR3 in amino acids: CASSDTTSGYGYTF. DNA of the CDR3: TGTGCCAGCAGTGATACCACCAGCGGGTATGGCTACACCTTC.

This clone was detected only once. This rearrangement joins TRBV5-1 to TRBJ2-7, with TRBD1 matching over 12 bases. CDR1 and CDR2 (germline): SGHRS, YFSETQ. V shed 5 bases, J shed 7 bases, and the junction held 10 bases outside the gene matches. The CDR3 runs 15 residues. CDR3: CASRQSGTGGNEQYF. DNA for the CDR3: TGCGCCAGCAGACAATCCGGGACAGGGGGCAATGAGCAGTACTTC.